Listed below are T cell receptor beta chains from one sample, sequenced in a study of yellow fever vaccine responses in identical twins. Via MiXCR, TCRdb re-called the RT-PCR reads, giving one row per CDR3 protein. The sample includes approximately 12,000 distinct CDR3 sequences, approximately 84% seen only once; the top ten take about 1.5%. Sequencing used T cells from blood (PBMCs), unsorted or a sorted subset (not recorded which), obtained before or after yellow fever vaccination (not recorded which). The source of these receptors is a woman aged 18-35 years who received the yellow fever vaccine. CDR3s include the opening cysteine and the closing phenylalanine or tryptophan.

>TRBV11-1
CASSEGDGSGDEQFF
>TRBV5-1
CASSLQPSYNEQFF
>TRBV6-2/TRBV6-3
CASSVTGNQETQYF
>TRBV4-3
CASSQDSGPRANYGYTF
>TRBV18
CASSPERNEQFF
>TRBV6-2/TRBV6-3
CASSYPTDTQYF
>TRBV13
CASPTSRVTYNEQFF
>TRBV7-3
CASSFPGGGYTF
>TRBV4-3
CASSQGQWGETQYF
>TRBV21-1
CASSKGRGGGAGELFF
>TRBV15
CATRKAGSTDTQYF
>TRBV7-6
CASSLAEGLNEQFF
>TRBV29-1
CSVKNTEAFF
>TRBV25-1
CASSDEGTYNEQFF
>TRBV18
CASLLTGESSTDTQYF
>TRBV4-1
CASSQVEFSSYEQYF
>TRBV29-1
CSVKRSLAALGSYNEQFF
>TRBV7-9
CASSRQGTNYGYTF
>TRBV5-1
CASSLEGDEQYF
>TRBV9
CASSPGYSGYEQYF
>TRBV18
CASSPPTHNEQFF
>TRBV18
CASSTATQGTGEQYF
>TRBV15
CATSRVARNYEQYF
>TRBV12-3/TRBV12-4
CASTPSQGSEQYF
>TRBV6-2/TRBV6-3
CASGTGDGANVLTF
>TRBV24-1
CATSGGGTDTQYF
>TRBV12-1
CASSVRDRALYEQYF
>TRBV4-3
CASSHKMGVSYNEQFF
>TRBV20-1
CSASTRGRNIQYF
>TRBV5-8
CASSPKTSGNNEQFF
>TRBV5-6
CASSLDWGEQFF
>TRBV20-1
CSADRGVGNTIYF
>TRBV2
CASKDSTNSPLHF
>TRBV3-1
CASSLGTDGSNEQFF
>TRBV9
CASSAHEGEFYEQYF
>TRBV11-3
CASSPIDREETQYF
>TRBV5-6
CASSLIQLGQVNTGELFF
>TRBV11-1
CASSSPRDSYNEQFF